Each of the 22 T cell receptor beta chains below was sequenced from the same sample in a study of cytomegalovirus exposure and HLA in healthy donors. Amplification used 60 Vbeta primers and 13 Jbeta primers. Assay: immunoSEQ multiplex PCR; the TCRdb copy retains only in-frame clones and omits some. The sample yields around 300,000 clones, about 66% seen once. The sample taken for sequencing was PBMCs. The receptors derive from a female donor in good health and CMV-seronegative.

This clone was observed a few times. The chain employs TRBV6-5 and TRBJ2-2; D gene ambiguous. V lost 4 bases and J 6 bases, leaving 9 bases between the germline ends. The CDR3 is made up of 13 amino acids. From germline, CDR1 is MNHEY and CDR2 SVGAGI. CDR3 region: CASSSGGPGELFF. The DNA of the CDR3 is TGTGCCAGCAGTTCCGGTGGGCCCGGGGAGCTGTTTTTT.

The V and J genes are TRBV7-3 and TRBJ2-7, with 8 bases aligning to TRBD1. V was pared by 3 bases and J by 5 bases, with 3 bases of the junction left unmatched. This CDR3 contains 13 residues. Germline V gene sequence: CDR1 SGHTA, CDR2 FQGTGA. CDR3 nucleotide sequence: TGTGCCAGCAGCTTGGACAGGGACCACGAGCAGTACTTC. Amino acids: CASSLDRDHEQYF.

This clone has more than one count but fewer than ten. The chain carries TRBV15 and TRBJ2-3; D might be TRBD2 (5 bases). The V gene lost 0 bases and the J gene lost 1 base, with 11 bases spanning the gap. The CDR3 runs 16 residues. Germline-derived CDR1 and CDR2 are LNHNV and YYDKDF (reference sequence). Here the CDR3 DNA reads TGTGCCACCAGCAGAGATCTTCGGGGTGGCACAGATACGCAGTATTTT. As protein: CATSRDLRGGTDTQYF.

The genes are TRBV7-9 and TRBJ2-4; 7 nucleotides match TRBD1. The CDR3 has 16 amino acids. Per germline, CDR1 SEHNR and CDR2 FQNEAQ (reference sequence). The J segment lost 4 bases and the V segment lost 1 base, leaving 7 bases of the junction unmatched. CDR3 amino acids: CASSLGDGTDKNIQYF. CDR3 DNA sequence: TGTGCCAGCAGCTTAGGGGACGGGACAGATAAAAACATTCAGTACTTC.

This clone was seen more than once but under ten times. The chain employs TRBV9 and TRBJ2-5; tentative D call: TRBD2 (6 bases). The J call may be faulty, since TRBJ2-7 better matches the DNA end. The CDR3 consists of 14 residues. Germline V gene sequence: CDR1 SGDLS, CDR2 YYNGEE. Here the CDR3 DNA reads TGTGCCAGCGGGACCGGGACTTCAGCCTACGAGCAGTACTTC. Protein sequence: CASGTGTSAYEQYF.

The genes are TRBV15 and TRBJ2-5; 7 bases line up with TRBD1. From germline, CDR1 is LNHNV and CDR2 YYDKDF (reference sequence). The length of the CDR3 is 19 residues. The V segment lost 5 bases and the J segment 4 bases; nucleotides outside the gene matches: 22. The CDR3 DNA is TGTGCCACCAGCGGAACAAGAGTGACAGGGAGCTTTTGGGGAGAGACCCAGTACTTC. Its protein is CATSGTRVTGSFWGETQYF.

V usage is TRBV6-1 and J usage is TRBJ2-1, with a possible D match to TRBD1 (6 bases). CDR3 size: 13 residues. Looked up from germline, CDR1 is MNHNS and CDR2 is SASEGT. Trimming pared 6 bases from V and 9 bases from J, leaving 15 bases between. For the CDR3, the DNA is TGTGCCAGCAGGAGAACAGGGAAAGGTGAGCAGTTCTTC. Translating it yields CASRRTGKGEQFF.

The table lists this clone with a few counts. The rearrangement uses TRBV7-2 and TRBJ2-7; 7 bases match TRBD2. This CDR3 spans 14 amino acids. V lost 0 bases to trimming and J lost 7 bases; unmatched junction nucleotides: 6. Germline CDR1 and CDR2: SGHTA and FQGNSA. The CDR3: CASSLAAGENEQYF. The CDR3 coding sequence is TGTGCCAGCAGCTTAGCCGCGGGAGAGAATGAGCAGTACTTC. The entire variable domain, with the rest obtained from reference TRBV7-2 and TRBJ2-7, is as follows: GAGVSQSPSNKVTEKGKDVELRCDPISGHTALYWYRQSLGQGLEFLIYFQGNSAPDKSGLPSDRFSAERTGGSVSTLTIQRTQQEDSAVYLCASSLAAGENEQYFGPGTRLTVT.

CDR3 in amino acids: CASSLVAPRAGELFF. The DNA for the CDR3 is TGCGCCAGCAGCTTGGTGGCTCCGAGGGCCGGGGAGCTGTTTTTT. The chain combines TRBV5-1 with TRBJ2-2; tentative D call: TRBD2 (5 bases). CDR1 is SGHRS, CDR2 YFSETQ, per germline. The CDR3 consists of 15 residues. Between the trimmed V and J ends, which lost 0 bases and 6 bases, there was a span of 12 bases.

This chain joins TRBV30 and TRBJ1-1; D remains ambiguous. Looked up from germline, CDR1 is GTSNPN and CDR2 is SVGIG (reference sequence). The CDR3 spans 11 residues. The V gene lost 4 bases and the J gene lost 4 bases, with 7 bases spanning the gap. CDR3: CAWTELTEAFF. CDR3 nucleotides: TGTGCCTGGACCGAGCTCACTGAAGCTTTCTTT.

The chain combines TRBV12-5 with TRBJ2-7; 10 bases line up with TRBD1. V lost 0 bases, J lost 0 bases, and 11 bases stayed unmatched. The germline CDR1 and CDR2 sequences are LGHNT and FRNRAP. This CDR3 has 19 amino acids. Written as DNA, the CDR3 is TGTGCTAGTGGTTTGGTAGCGGGACAGGGGCTCCCCAGCTCCTACGAGCAGTACTTC. Translating gives CASGLVAGQGLPSSYEQYF.

CDR3 DNA: TGTGCCAGCAGTGAATGGGCACTCAGCCCCCTTCAGCCCCAGCATTTT. It specifies CASSEWALSPLQPQHF. V and J are TRBV2 and TRBJ1-5; D call uncertain. Per the germline V gene, CDR1 is SNHLY and CDR2 is FYNNEI. The CDR3 runs 16 residues. Trimming left V 2 bases short and J 6 bases short, with 17 bases between.

This chain links TRBV6-5 with TRBJ1-2; 7 nucleotides agree with TRBD1. This CDR3 is built from 14 residues. Losses at the gene ends were 7 bases for V and 7 bases for J; bases not matched to a gene: 12. CDR1 and CDR2 (germline): MNHEY, SVGAGI. CDR3 residues: CASIGGVSGGGYTF. Here the CDR3 DNA reads TGTGCCAGCATCGGGGGCGTTTCAGGGGGTGGCTACACCTTC.

The chain couples TRBV11-1 to TRBJ2-1; D might be TRBD2 (6 bases). Germline V lookup: CDR1 SGHAT, CDR2 FQDESV (reference sequence). This CDR3 has 13 residues. Trimming removed 3 bases at V and 10 bases at J, with 13 bases between. CDR3 nucleotide sequence: TGTGCCAGCAGCTTTTCCCTGGAGGGGGAGCAGTTCTTC. It codes for CASSFSLEGEQFF.

This rearrangement joins TRBV5-1 to TRBJ2-5; 8 bases map to TRBD2. The V and J ends lost 4 bases and 1 base, in that order; junction bases with no gene match: 3. The V gene's germline CDR1 is SGHRS and CDR2 YFSETQ. This CDR3 is 14 amino acids long. The CDR3 region is CASSPGGGQETQYF. The CDR3 DNA follows: TGCGCCAGCAGCCCCGGGGGGGGCCAAGAGACCCAGTACTTC.

The CDR3 sequence: CASSLAFPYNEQFF. DNA for the CDR3: TGTGCCAGCAGCTTAGCCTTCCCCTACAATGAGCAGTTCTTC. The chain couples TRBV11-3 to TRBJ2-1; no clear D. CDR3 length: 14 residues. Trimming left V 1 base short and J 2 bases short, with 6 bases between. CDR1 and CDR2 from the germline V gene are SGHNT and YENEEA.

This clone was counted a few times. The chain combines TRBV28 with TRBJ2-7; 12 bases line up with TRBD1. Germline values: CDR1 MDHEN, CDR2 SYDVKM. The CDR3 has 16 residues. V shed 3 bases, J shed 5 bases, and the junction held 8 bases outside the gene matches. The CDR3 loop is CASSFPGGQGANEQYF. The CDR3 DNA is TGTGCCAGCAGTTTCCCCGGGGGACAGGGGGCGAACGAGCAGTACTTC.

The rearrangement links TRBV7-6 to TRBJ2-7, with D possibly TRBD1 on 6 matching bases. Germline V lookup: CDR1 SGHVS, CDR2 FNYEAQ. V was clipped by 2 bases and J by 5 bases, with 19 bases between them. This CDR3 is built from 16 residues. CDR3 DNA sequence: TGTGCCAGCAGCTTAAGCCTCCCACAGGGAAGCGACGAGCAGTACTTC. Protein sequence: CASSLSLPQGSDEQYF.

Comment on this clone: This sample also contains other DNA sequences that code for the same CDR3. The chain combines TRBV7-9 with TRBJ2-7, with D maybe TRBD2 (6 bases). Looked up from germline, CDR1 is SEHNR and CDR2 is FQNEAQ (reference sequence). Trimming cost V 5 bases and J 2 bases, with 13 bases left between them. The CDR3 has 14 amino acids. This CDR3 reads CASSLSGEAYEQYF. In DNA, the CDR3 is TGTGCCAGCAGCCTATCGGGGGAGGCCTACGAGCAGTACTTC.

The chain links TRBV5-1 to TRBJ2-1; 8 positions agree with TRBD2. The trim removed 1 base at V and 3 bases at J, leaving 6 bases unmatched. Germline V lookup: CDR1 SGHRS, CDR2 YFSETQ. The CDR3 loop spans 16 amino acids. The CDR3 bases are TGCGCCAGCAGCTTGACCGTGGCGGGAGGCTACAATGAGCAGTTCTTC. This codes for CASSLTVAGGYNEQFF.

This clone was observed a handful of times. V usage is TRBV7-9 and J usage is TRBJ2-5; possibly TRBD2 for D (6 bases). V lost 1 base and J 7 bases, leaving 16 bases between the germline ends. CDR1 is SEHNR and CDR2 is FQNEAQ in the germline V gene (reference sequence). The CDR3 length is 15 residues. CDR3 residues: CASSLVGGPRGTQYF. CDR3 in DNA: TGTGCCAGCAGCTTAGTTGGAGGGCCCCGGGGGACCCAGTACTTC.

The chain is built from TRBV2 and TRBJ1-1; D unclear. Trimming removed 3 bases from V and 1 base from J, with 6 bases in between. Germline lookup yields CDR1 SNHLY and CDR2 FYNNEI. CDR3 length equals 13 residues. The CDR3 spells CASSDEENTEAFF. CDR3 DNA sequence: TGTGCCAGCAGTGATGAGGAGAACACTGAAGCTTTCTTT.